This entry lists 28 T cell receptor beta chains sequenced from one sample in a study of Ad26.COV2.S vaccination and SARS-CoV-2 variants. Documented treatment: 19 received Ad26.COV2.S at low or high dose, single or two shots; about 5 received placebo; per-sample allocation not given. Each sample was drawn 63 days after the first injection (of vaccine or placebo). Only in-frame clones appear in the TCRdb table, and some are missing; sequencing was by immunoSEQ multiplex PCR. This repertoire shows approximately 410,000 clones, approximately 92% found once; its top ten account for around 1.7%. This specimen was peripheral blood, taken in a trial of Ad26.COV2.S vaccine versus placebo. The receptor set was obtained from a person aged 18 to 59 who received the Ad26.COV2.S COVID-19 vaccine or a placebo.

Of note for this clone: Additional DNA sequences in this sample encode the identical CDR3. The rearrangement uses TRBV28 and TRBJ2-7, with TRBD2 matching 8 bases. The germline V gene has CDR1 MDHEN and CDR2 SYDVKM. The CDR3 loop spans 14 amino acids. After removal of 3 bases from V and 4 bases from J, the junction contained 5 bases not matched to a gene. CDR3 sequence reads: CASSLSGGAYEQYF. The CDR3 DNA follows: TGTGCCAGCAGTTTGTCGGGGGGGGCGTACGAGCAGTACTTC.

This rearrangement joins TRBV5-1 to TRBJ2-7, with D possibly matching TRBD1 (5 bases). Per germline, CDR1 SGHRS and CDR2 YFSETQ. This CDR3 is built from 13 residues. Trimming shortened V by 1 base and J by 2 bases, and 7 bases separated the two germline ends. As DNA, the CDR3 is TGCGCCAGCAGCTTGACAGGTCCCTACGAGCAGTACTTC. Its protein is CASSLTGPYEQYF.

The J gene is TRBJ2-1, the V gene TRBV25-1; TRBD2 aligns across 7 bases. Germline V lookup: CDR1 MGHDK, CDR2 SYGVNS. The CDR3 contains 14 residues. The V gene end was trimmed by 4 bases and the J gene end by 4 bases; junction bases not matched to a gene: 4. The CDR3, as DNA: TGTGCCAGCAGTGCCGGGACTAAATACAATGAGCAGTTCTTC. It codes for CASSAGTKYNEQFF.

The chain has TRBV7-9 and TRBJ2-1, with 9 bases lining up with TRBD2. The V and J ends lost 5 bases and 10 bases, in that order; junction bases with no gene match: 15. The CDR3 has 16 amino acids. The V gene's germline CDR1 is SEHNR and CDR2 FQNEAQ (reference sequence). The CDR3 region has the DNA TGTGCCAGCAGCGATCTTAGCGGGGGTCCTCTAAGGGAGCAGTTCTTC. Amino acids: CASSDLSGGPLREQFF.

The chain has TRBV24-1 and TRBJ1-1; maybe TRBD1 (5 bases). This CDR3 has 14 residues. With 7 bases removed from V and 0 bases from J, the gap between germline ends came to 11 bases. Germline CDR1 KGHDR, CDR2 SFDVKD. The CDR3 spells CATSSGIMNTEAFF. DNA of the CDR3: TGTGCCACCAGCTCAGGGATTATGAACACTGAAGCTTTCTTT.

The chain carries TRBV7-2 and TRBJ1-1; weak D call: TRBD1 (5 bases). This CDR3 comprises 13 residues. CDR1 is SGHTA, CDR2 FQGNSA, per germline. Trimming pared 5 bases from V and 3 bases from J, leaving 10 bases between. The chain's CDR3 is CASSDNRYTEAFF. As DNA, the CDR3 is TGTGCCAGCAGCGACAACAGGTACACTGAAGCTTTCTTT.

Only one count was recorded for this clone. The chain links TRBV7-2 to TRBJ1-5; TRBD1 is a possible D gene (6 bases). CDR1 and CDR2 from the germline V gene are SGHTA and FQGNSA. V was shortened by 5 bases and J by 3 bases, with 14 bases between the two germline ends. CDR3 length: 15 amino acids. CDR3 region: CASSLRGGHNQPQHF. In nucleotides, the CDR3 is TGTGCCAGCAGCCTTAGGGGGGGTCACAATCAGCCCCAGCATTTT.

The V gene is TRBV7-9, the J gene TRBJ1-2; D is uncertain. V was pared by 5 bases and J by 8 bases, with 12 bases between. The CDR3 consists of 12 residues. Looked up from germline, CDR1 is SEHNR and CDR2 is FQNEAQ (reference sequence). In DNA form, the CDR3 reads TGTGCCAGCAGCCCCCCGGATGGAGGCTACACCTTC. Translating it yields CASSPPDGGYTF.

This clone was detected a few times. The chain combines TRBV5-4 with TRBJ1-3; D is unresolved. The CDR3 is made up of 15 amino acids. Trimming removed 1 base from V and 0 bases from J, with 8 bases in between. Germline CDR1 is SGHNT and CDR2 is YYREEE (reference sequence). The CDR3 nucleotides are TGTGCCAGCAGCTTGTTGGGGAACTCTGGAAACACCATATATTTT. Translated, it gives CASSLLGNSGNTIYF.

The chain recombines TRBV7-2 with TRBJ2-1; 9 nucleotides match TRBD1. CDR1 and CDR2 (germline): SGHTA, FQGNSA. The CDR3 totals 18 residues. Germline trimming cut 3 bases from V and 1 base from J; bases unmatched to any gene: 10. The CDR3 loop is CASSFYPPGTGSYNEQFF. In DNA, the CDR3 is TGTGCCAGCAGCTTCTATCCTCCCGGGACAGGGTCCTACAATGAGCAGTTCTTC.

This chain joins TRBV4-3 and TRBJ2-6; the D is unclear. With 1 base removed from V and 2 bases from J, the gap between germline ends came to 0 bases. Germline CDR1 LGHNA, CDR2 YSLEER. There are 13 residues in the CDR3. Here the CDR3 DNA reads TGCGCCAGCAGCCAAGCTGGGGCCAACGTCCTGACTTTC. Its protein is CASSQAGANVLTF.

DNA for the CDR3: TGTGCCAGCAGTTGGGCTCCTAACTATGGCTACACCTTC. It codes for CASSWAPNYGYTF. The genes are TRBV12-3 or TRBV12-4 and TRBJ1-2, with D unresolved. The CDR3 totals 13 residues. Trimming shortened V by 4 bases and J by 0 bases, and 6 bases separated the two germline ends.

The chain is built from TRBV7-2 and TRBJ1-3, with D uncertain. This CDR3 is built from 12 residues. Germline values: CDR1 SGHTA, CDR2 FQGNSA. Deletions cut 6 bases from V and 0 bases from J, with 3 bases between. The DNA for the CDR3 is TGTGCCAGCAGTACCTCTGGAAACACCATATATTTT. Translating it yields CASSTSGNTIYF.

This chain connects TRBV28 to TRBJ2-7; TRBD1 agrees at 10 bases. J lost 1 base, V lost 5 bases, and 5 bases had no gene match. CDR1 MDHEN and CDR2 SYDVKM come from the germline V gene. The CDR3 covers 15 residues. Written as DNA, the CDR3 is TGTGCCAGCAGTCCCCCGGACAGGGGGTCCTACGAGCAGTACTTC. Protein: CASSPPDRGSYEQYF.

This chain links TRBV6-2 or TRBV6-3 with TRBJ2-1, with TRBD1 matching over 10 bases. This CDR3 has 17 residues. The germline gives CDR1 MNHEY, CDR2 SVGEGT. V shed 4 bases and J 8 bases; nucleotides not matched to a gene: 14. The CDR3 is CASSWTDRGLNIDEQFF. In DNA, the CDR3 is TGTGCCAGCAGTTGGACAGACAGGGGGCTTAATATCGATGAGCAGTTCTTC.

This chain links TRBV15 with TRBJ1-2, with D unclear. Germline V gene data show CDR1 as LNHNV and CDR2 as YYDKDF (reference sequence). CDR3 length equals 15 residues. Trimming left V 1 base short and J 2 bases short, with 11 bases between. The DNA of the CDR3 is TGTGCCACCAGCAGAGGTTACGGGGAAAACTATGGCTACACCTTC. Its translation is CATSRGYGENYGYTF. The full variable domain, completed using reference TRBV15 and TRBJ1-2, is DAMVIQNPRYQVTQFGKPVTLSCSQTLNHNVMYWYQQKSSQAPKLLFHYYDKDFNNEADTPDNFQSRRPNTSFCFLDIRSPGLGDTAMYLCATSRGYGENYGYTFGSGTRLTVV.

Only a few counts were recorded for this clone. One junction end does not reproduce the germline sequence, and a read error may be involved. This sequence joins TRBV4-3 and TRBJ2-1, with 10 nucleotides matching TRBD2. CDR1 LGHNA and CDR2 YSLEER come from the germline V gene. This CDR3 has 18 residues. CDR3 nucleotide sequence: TGCGCCAGCAGCGAAGATATGTCCCTAGCGGGGGTGTACAATGAGCAGTTCTTC. Its translation: CASSEDMSLAGVYNEQFF.

The V gene is TRBV10-2, the J gene TRBJ1-2; D is undetermined. Germline lookup yields CDR1 WSHSY and CDR2 SAAADI. Trimming shortened V by 4 bases and J by 3 bases, and 9 bases separated the two germline ends. This CDR3 has 13 residues. The CDR3 here is CASSGRVYYGYTF. The DNA for the CDR3 is TGCGCCAGCAGTGGAAGGGTTTACTATGGCTACACCTTC.

This clone is a singleton in its sample. The junction departs from germline at one end; a sequencing error may be responsible. The rearrangement links TRBV28 to TRBJ1-4, with D unresolved. Germline V lookup: CDR1 MDHEN, CDR2 SYDVKM. This CDR3 has 13 amino acids. In DNA, the CDR3 is TGTGCCAGCAGTCCCGGACTGATTGAAACACTGTTTTTT. Protein product: CASSPGLIETLFF. Complete variable domain (other parts from reference TRBV28 and TRBJ1-4): DVKVTQSSRYLVKRTGEKVFLECVQDMDHENMFWYRQDPGLGLRLIYFSYDVKMKEKGDIPEGYSVSREKKERFSLILESASTNQTSMYLCASSPGLIETLFFGSGTQLSVL.

The rearrangement links TRBV5-1 to TRBJ1-2; D perhaps matches TRBD1 (5 bases). Germline V lookup: CDR1 SGHRS, CDR2 YFSETQ. The germline V and J ends were trimmed by 2 bases and 8 bases, with 13 bases remaining between them. CDR3 length equals 13 residues. Here the CDR3 DNA reads TGCGCCAGCAGCTTCGGGGACTCGTGGGGCTACACCTTC. This sequence encodes CASSFGDSWGYTF.

On this clone itself: Other DNA sequences in this specimen translate into the identical CDR3. V usage is TRBV7-9 and J usage is TRBJ2-2; D remains ambiguous. Germline loops: CDR1 SEHNR, CDR2 FQNEAQ (reference sequence). Trimming removed 1 base at V and 3 bases at J, with 3 bases between. This CDR3 has 13 residues. CDR3 protein: CASSLGYTGELFF. In DNA, the CDR3 is TGTGCCAGCAGCTTAGGGTACACCGGGGAGCTGTTTTTT.

The V gene is TRBV9, the J gene TRBJ2-7, with 7 bases that match TRBD2. The CDR3 consists of 14 residues. Germline CDR1 is SGDLS and CDR2 is YYNGEE. V dropped 0 bases and J dropped 4; count of bases not matched to a gene: 4. The CDR3 loop reads CASSVGPGGYEQYF. The CDR3 region has the DNA TGTGCCAGCAGCGTAGGGCCCGGGGGGTACGAGCAGTACTTC.

V usage is TRBV7-9 and J usage is TRBJ1-1, with a tentative D call TRBD1 (6 bases). CDR3 size: 17 residues. Trimming shortened V by 5 bases and J by 5 bases, and 24 bases separated the two germline ends. The germline V gene has CDR1 SEHNR and CDR2 FQNEAQ (reference sequence). The CDR3 DNA follows: TGTGCCAGCAGCCCAGCCGTCGGGGGGCGCGGGATGACTGAAGCTTTCTTT. Translation gives CASSPAVGGRGMTEAFF.

About this clone: Other DNA variants within this sample encode the same CDR3. The chain recombines TRBV12-3 or TRBV12-4 with TRBJ1-2, with D perhaps matching TRBD1 (5 bases). Trimming removed 5 bases at V and 2 bases at J, with 6 bases between. The CDR3 contains 12 residues. CDR3 residues: CASSPGNYGYTF. The CDR3 DNA reads TGTGCCAGCAGTCCAGGGAACTATGGCTACACCTTC.

The chain is built from TRBV11-3 and TRBJ2-1; perhaps D is TRBD1 or TRBD2 (5 bases each). The CDR3 consists of 14 residues. The V end lost 5 bases, the J end lost 4 bases, and 12 bases lay between the germline ends. CDR1 SGHNT and CDR2 YENEEA come from the germline V gene. This chain's CDR3 is CASSPGEGYNEQFF. CDR3 bases: TGTGCCAGCAGCCCAGGTGAGGGGTACAATGAGCAGTTCTTC.

This clone was seen at least ten times. The V and J genes are TRBV11-2 and TRBJ2-5, with 7 nucleotides matching TRBD1. The V segment lost 2 bases and the J segment 5 bases; nucleotides outside the gene matches: 11. This CDR3 has 16 residues. Germline CDR1 reads SGHAT; CDR2 reads FQNNGV. CDR3 coding DNA: TGTGCCAGCAGCTTAATTCGACAGGGACGGTGGGAGACCCAGTACTTC. Protein sequence: CASSLIRQGRWETQYF.

The genes are TRBV5-4 and TRBJ2-5; 7 nucleotides line up with TRBD1. The trim removed 0 bases at V and 4 bases at J, leaving 6 bases unmatched. CDR1 and CDR2 (germline): SGHNT, YYREEE (reference sequence). The CDR3 loop spans 15 amino acids. CDR3 in amino acids: CASSLEGAGLETQYF. In DNA form, the CDR3 reads TGTGCCAGCAGCTTGGAGGGGGCAGGCTTAGAGACCCAGTACTTC.

This clone was found once. V is TRBV11-2 and J is TRBJ1-1; TRBD1 might be the D (6 bases). Germline values: CDR1 SGHAT, CDR2 FQNNGV. CDR3 length: 12 residues. Trimming removed 10 bases from V and 3 bases from J, with 12 bases in between. The CDR3 loop is CATRGMDTEAFF. For the CDR3, the DNA is TGTGCCACCAGGGGCATGGACACTGAAGCTTTCTTT.